These 19 T cell receptor beta chains were all obtained from the same sample, sequenced in a study of breast tumors, draining lymph nodes, adjacent tissues. The lymph nodes were axillary draining lymph nodes from breast cancer patients. TCRdb reprocessed the multiplex PCR reads via MiXCR and lists one record per CDR3 protein. Here the sample spans around 170,000 distinct CDR3 sequences, 30% to 35% being singletons. Specimen: axillary lymph node tissue. The source is a female donor with breast cancer. Some clones in this sample may be carry-over from other donors' samples.

This clonotype has at least ten counts. The rearrangement joins TRBV2 to TRBJ2-7; D is perhaps TRBD1 (5 bases). The germline V gene encodes CDR1 SNHLY and CDR2 FYNNEI. Trimming removed 4 bases at V and 2 bases at J, with 9 bases between. CDR3 length: 13 amino acids. CDR3 DNA sequence: TGTGCCAGCAGTGTGACAGTAACCTACGAGCAGTACTTC. Its translation is CASSVTVTYEQYF.

A few counts support this clonotype. The chain couples TRBV12-3 or TRBV12-4 to TRBJ1-1, with 8 nucleotides matching TRBD1. V trimming: 6 bases; J trimming: 8 bases; junction bases outside the gene matches: 5. This CDR3 contains 12 residues. This CDR3 reads CASSRQGAEAFF. The CDR3 DNA reads as TGTGCCAGCAGCCGGCAGGGGGCCGAAGCTTTCTTT.

The chain is built from TRBV20-1 and TRBJ2-7, with 8 bases that match TRBD2. V dropped 1 base and J dropped 0; count of bases not matched to a gene: 17. Germline V gene data show CDR1 as DFQATT and CDR2 as SNEGSKA (reference sequence). This CDR3 has 19 residues. Here the CDR3 DNA reads TGCAGTGCTAGAGCGGAACTAGCGGTAATAACCCAAAGCTCCTACGAGCAGTACTTC. Translating gives CSARAELAVITQSSYEQYF.

J is TRBJ2-2 and V is TRBV6-1, with D uncertain. This CDR3 has 16 residues. Trimming stripped 10 bases from V and 4 bases from J, with 22 bases between. Germline V gene sequence: CDR1 MNHNS, CDR2 SASEGT. DNA of the CDR3: TGTGCCACCACGGTCCGGAAAGGGATGGTCACCGGGGAGCTGTTTTTT. Residues: CATTVRKGMVTGELFF.

This clonotype occurred many times. The rearrangement links TRBV20-1 to TRBJ2-3, with 8 bases aligning to TRBD2. In germline, CDR1 is DFQATT, CDR2 SNEGSKA (reference sequence). V dropped 6 bases and J dropped 1; count of bases not matched to a gene: 3. There are 13 residues in the CDR3. Here the CDR3 reads CSAHSGGTDTQYF. The DNA for the CDR3 is TGCAGTGCGCATAGCGGGGGCACAGATACGCAGTATTTT.

As regards this clonotype: Germline and junction disagree at one end, which may indicate a read error. The rearrangement joins TRBV20-1 to TRBJ2-1; tentatively, D is TRBD1 or TRBD2 (5 bases each). This CDR3 is 11 amino acids long. Germline V CDR1 and CDR2: DFQATT, SNEGSKA (reference sequence). This CDR3 reads CNAPRTGTKFF. DNA for the CDR3: TGCAATGCTCCCCGGACTGGGACCAAGTTCTTC.

This clonotype was seen at least ten times. The chain recombines TRBV11-2 with TRBJ1-2; 11 bases agree with TRBD1. V shed 5 bases, J shed 5 bases, and the junction held 10 bases outside the gene matches. Germline CDR1 reads SGHAT; CDR2 reads FQNNGV. The CDR3 sequence is 16 residues long. The CDR3 nucleotides read TGTGCCAGCAGCACCGGACAGGGGGCGGGAGTGTATGGCTACACCTTC. It yields the protein CASSTGQGAGVYGYTF. Supplemented by reference TRBV11-2 and TRBJ1-2, the full variable domain reads EAGVAQSPRYKIIEKRQSVAFWCNPISGHATLYWYQQILGQGPKLLIQFQNNGVVDDSQLPKDRFSAERLKGVDSTLKIQPAKLEDSAVYLCASSTGQGAGVYGYTFGSGTRLTVV.

This clonotype was detected ten times or more. This sequence joins TRBV30 and TRBJ2-7; weak D call: TRBD2 (6 bases). The CDR3 consists of 14 residues. The germline V and J ends were trimmed by 3 bases and 7 bases, with 19 bases remaining between them. Germline CDR1 GTSNPN, CDR2 SVGIG (reference sequence). CDR3 in amino acids: CAWSGGAGFMEQYF. The DNA for the CDR3 is TGTGCCTGGAGCGGAGGGGCTGGGTTCATGGAGCAGTACTTC.

Ten or more counts support this clonotype. The rearrangement links TRBV6-6 to TRBJ2-1, with 14 bases identical to TRBD2. Germline V gives CDR1 MNHNY, CDR2 SVGAGI (reference sequence). With 6 bases clipped from V and 7 bases from J, the junction kept 8 bases outside the gene matches. This CDR3 contains 16 residues. The CDR3 protein is CASRPRGTSGGNEQFF. DNA for the CDR3: TGTGCCAGCAGACCCCGGGGGACTAGCGGGGGAAATGAGCAGTTCTTC.

The rearrangement links TRBV20-1 to TRBJ2-1, with TRBD2 as a possible D gene (5 bases). The CDR3 has 14 amino acids. The V end was cut by 2 bases, the J end by 9 bases, with 17 bases between. The germline gives CDR1 DFQATT, CDR2 SNEGSKA (reference sequence). As DNA, the CDR3 is TGCAGTGCTAGAAAATTTAGCGCGAGGGCTGAGCAGTTCTTC. Translated, it gives CSARKFSARAEQFF.

This clonotype occurred many times. The rearrangement joins TRBV5-1 to TRBJ2-3; 8 nucleotides line up with TRBD2. CDR3 length equals 17 residues. Per the germline V gene, CDR1 is SGHRS and CDR2 is YFSETQ. With 0 bases clipped from V and 5 bases from J, the junction kept 11 bases outside the gene matches. CDR3 protein: CASSLVSLSGGGDTQYF. CDR3 DNA: TGCGCCAGCAGCTTGGTATCGTTGAGCGGGGGTGGAGATACGCAGTATTTT.

This clonotype appeared many times. The V and J genes are TRBV12-3 or TRBV12-4 and TRBJ2-5, with D possibly being TRBD1 or TRBD2 (6 bases each). The V and J ends lost 8 bases and 4 bases respectively, with 14 bases between them. This CDR3 spans 13 amino acids. The CDR3 loop reads CASAWGARETQYF. DNA for the CDR3: TGTGCCAGCGCGTGGGGGGCACGAGAGACCCAGTACTTC.

This clonotype was seen a handful of times. The genes are TRBV27 and TRBJ1-3; D might be TRBD1 (5 bases). The CDR3 loop spans 14 amino acids. Germline assignment: CDR1 MNHEY and CDR2 SMNVEV (reference sequence). Trimming took 5 bases from V and 0 from J, leaving 8 bases between them. The CDR3 loop is CASSGGTSGNTIYF. The DNA of the CDR3 is TGTGCCAGCAGTGGGGGGACCTCTGGAAACACCATATATTTT.

This clonotype was counted many times. This chain uses TRBV12-3 or TRBV12-4 with TRBJ2-7; 12 bases match TRBD1. V trimming: 4 bases; J trimming: 3 bases; junction bases outside the gene matches: 16. CDR3 length equals 19 residues. CDR3 sequence reads: CASSSPGQGASLSIYEQYF. DNA of the CDR3: TGTGCCAGCAGTTCCCCGGGACAGGGGGCATCCCTCTCCATCTACGAGCAGTACTTC.

Concerning this clonotype: This may come from a read error, since a much larger clone is one base off. The chain employs TRBV20-1 and TRBJ2-5; 11 bases align to TRBD2. Germline CDR1 DFQATT, CDR2 SNEGSKA (reference sequence). V was clipped by 5 bases and J by 4 bases; unmatched bases: 18. This CDR3 has 18 amino acids. CDR3 in amino acids: CSAFGREASGRRGETQYF. Here the CDR3 DNA reads TGCAGTGCTTTCGGAAGGGAGGCTAGCGGGAGGAGGGGAGAGACCCAGTACTTC.

This clonotype was counted many times. This sequence joins TRBV7-2 and TRBJ1-3; 7 bases line up with TRBD1. Germline V gene lookup returns CDR1 SGHTA and CDR2 FQGNSA. The length of the CDR3 is 15 residues. Germline trimming cut 5 bases from V and 3 bases from J; bases unmatched to any gene: 7. Written as DNA, the CDR3 is TGTGCCAGCAGCCGACAGGGATCGGGTGGAAACACCATATATTTT. Amino acid sequence: CASSRQGSGGNTIYF.

In this sample, this clonotype turned up many times. The chain combines TRBV3-1 with TRBJ2-3; D may be TRBD2 (6 bases). CDR3 length: 12 amino acids. Germline V gene sequence: CDR1 LGHDT, CDR2 YNNKEL (reference sequence). Trimming cost V 5 bases and J 6 bases, with 9 bases left between them. The CDR3 protein is CASSELADTQYF. In nucleotides, the CDR3 is TGTGCCAGCAGCGAACTAGCTGATACGCAGTATTTT.

The V call is TRBV5-1, the J call TRBJ2-7; TRBD2 agrees at 14 bases. V was pared by 4 bases and J by 7 bases, with 19 bases of the junction left unmatched. Germline lookup yields CDR1 SGHRS and CDR2 YFSETQ. The CDR3 is made up of 19 amino acids. CDR3 region: CASSRTSGGPEGLPREQYF. The CDR3 DNA reads as TGCGCCAGCAGCAGGACTAGCGGGGGGCCGGAGGGCCTCCCCAGGGAGCAGTACTTC.

In this sample, this clonotype turned up many times. The rearrangement links TRBV19 to TRBJ1-2; D possibly corresponds to TRBD1 (6 bases). V was cut by 5 bases and J by 10 bases, with 17 bases left in between. The CDR3 is 13 amino acids. CDR1 is LNHDA, CDR2 SQIVND, per germline (reference sequence). CDR3 protein: CASSPRSGTSYTF. The CDR3 nucleotides read TGTGCCAGTAGTCCTAGATCCGGGACATCCTACACCTTC.